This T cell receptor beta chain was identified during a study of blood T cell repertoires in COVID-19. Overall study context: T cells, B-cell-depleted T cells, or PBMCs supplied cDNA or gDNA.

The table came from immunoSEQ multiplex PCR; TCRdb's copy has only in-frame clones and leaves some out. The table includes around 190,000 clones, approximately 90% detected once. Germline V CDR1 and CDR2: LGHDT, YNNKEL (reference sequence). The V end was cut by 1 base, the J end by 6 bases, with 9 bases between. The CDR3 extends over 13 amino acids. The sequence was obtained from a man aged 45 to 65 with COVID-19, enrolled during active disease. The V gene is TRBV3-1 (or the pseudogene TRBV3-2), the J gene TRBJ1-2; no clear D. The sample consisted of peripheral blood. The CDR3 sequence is CASSQGGIDGYTF. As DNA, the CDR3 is TGTGCCAGCAGCCAAGGAGGGATCGATGGCTACACCTTC.